This record covers a single T cell receptor (beta chain). In the authors' methods: Estimation of nucleated cell counts relied on the amplification of reference gene primers. This table comes from immunoSEQ multiplex PCR, and its TCRdb copy is limited to in-frame clones, with some not included. The DNA gave D and trimming, while V, J and clone size come from that table. In the table there are about 280,000 clones, approximately 83% of which are singletons. This sample stems from a study of blood T cell repertoires in COVID-19. Across the whole study: COVID-19 samples, acute and convalescent, were from the United States, Italy and Spain. The analysed material was cDNA or gDNA that came from T cells, B-cell-depleted T cells, or PBMCs.

From germline, CDR1 is SGHRS and CDR2 YFSETQ. Losses at the gene ends were 2 bases for V and 0 bases for J; bases not matched to a gene: 4. The CDR3 runs to 15 residues. The specimen was peripheral blood. This clonotype originated in a woman aged 25 to 39 who had recovered from COVID-19. The J gene is TRBJ2-7, the V gene TRBV5-1, with 8 bases identical to TRBD2. The CDR3 bases are TGCGCCAGCAGCTTAACCGCGGGGGGCTCCTACGAGCAGTACTTC. Translated: CASSLTAGGSYEQYF.